Sequencing of this T cell receptor (beta chain) was carried out in a study of regulatory T cells in long-lasting Graves disease (dated by TCRdb to the early 2020s). Describing the broader study: Antithyroid drugs had been taken for less than 3 months by newly diagnosed Graves' disease patients. A total of around 35 samples underwent TCR sequencing: around 13 from persistent and roughly 20 from newly diagnosed Graves' disease patients. The study was conducted in China and was registered as a clinical trial. This study used TCR sequencing and RNA sequencing of peripheral blood to compare persistent Graves' disease patients against newly diagnosed Graves' disease patients. Overall results and qualifications from the work: Only peripheral blood was studied, because thyroid tissue, the primary lesion, was inaccessible. Patients with persistent disease shared more public clonotypes (over 2,500) than newly diagnosed patients did (about 1,000). Sequencing and analysis were restricted to the TCR beta chain. The authors noted that the small sample size was a limitation that may lower accuracy. Compared with newly diagnosed patients, patients with persistent Graves' disease had lower TCR Shannon entropy and fewer highly expanded clones, which suggests clonal expansion. TRBV28, TRBJ1-2 and TRBJ2-5 were preferentially used in persistent disease, while TRBV20-1 and TRBJ2-1 were favored in newly diagnosed disease.

The library was built by means of multiplex PCR. The listed sequencing device is Illumina HiSeq 4000. To build TCR beta libraries, CDR3 regions were amplified by Arm-PCR using iRepertoire HTBI primers. Before sequencing, the PCR products underwent gel purification. In the paper's pipeline: Across samples, 60 to 75 TRBV and approximately 15 TRBJ segments were identified and used for gene usage analysis of CDR3 amino acid clonotypes. COPE and FqMerger were used to merge filtered high-quality paired reads into contigs. BLAST was used to align contigs to the IMGT TRBV, TRBD and TRBJ reference genes, and CDR3 was defined following IMGT. Clonotypes above 0.1% frequency were classified as highly expanded clones. Shannon entropy was used to measure repertoire diversity, and the Gini coefficient was used to measure V-J evenness. Public clonotypes were defined as clonotypes shared by more than one individual. Using fastp trimming at Q25 and MiXCR clonotype assembly, TCRdb reanalyzed the public sequencing data and kept in-frame beta chains. CDR3 protein sequences are deduplicated, and each keeps its most common genes and DNA. TCRdb, not the original authors, processed these V and J calls. This sample holds approximately 470,000 distinct CDR3 sequences; roughly 17% were observed only once. The top ten clonotypes cover 10% to 15% of the sample.

The time point label for this specimen denotes: newly diagnosed GD, antithyroid drugs for less than 3 months. For both TCR sequencing and RNA sequencing, RNA was extracted from PBMCs in TRIzol. The diagnosis of Graves' disease was made according to American Thyroid Association guidelines. Patients were recruited from an endocrinology department in Xi'an, China. From each patient, 7.5 to 10 milliliters of peripheral blood was collected into an EDTA anticoagulant tube. Ficoll Paque Plus density gradient separation was used to isolate PBMCs, and no additional T cell sorting was done. RNA quality was checked with an Agilent 2100 Bioanalyzer and agarose gel, and concentration with a NanoDrop 2000. As to this clonotype: The antigen it binds to is not known. The sample holds no much larger clone one base away, and base qualities are not on file.

CDR1 and CDR2 were assigned from the germline V gene (reference sequence) as SEHNR and FQNEAQ. The CDR3 covers 15 residues, taking in both the cysteine and the phenylalanine. The entry retains the CDR3 DNA only, 45 bases that are in frame from base 1. Trimming removed 2 bases from V and 1 base from J, leaving 11 bases between the germline ends. This same sample was also taken into another study, of T cells in Graves' hyperthyroidism and ophthalmopathy. As that second study puts it: Stable Graves' hyperthyroidism was defined as no progression to ophthalmopathy during 18 months of follow-up. Hyperthyroidism patients were newly diagnosed, had a disease duration of under 2 months, and were aged 18 to 65 years. Patients with uncontrolled infections, other autoimmune diseases, pregnancy or lactation were excluded. Diagnoses relied on clinical symptoms, serum thyroxine and TRAb, thyroid ultrasound and orbital computed tomography. The TCR CDR3 was subjected to a first round of RT-PCR using the HTBI primer set and the Qiagen OneStep RT-PCR kit. Most expanded thyroid clonotypes (frequency above 0.001) were also detected in blood, a finding suggesting that blood repertoires may reflect thyroid immune responses. In cross-validation, a model built on a 13 V-J signature told ophthalmopathy apart from stable hyperthyroidism with approximately 90% sensitivity and roughly 83% specificity, and in testing the same model reached 80%/75%. In validation, progression to ophthalmopathy was predicted by the model with around 71% sensitivity and roughly 76% specificity, a median of around 6.5 months before onset. TCR V-J signatures able to tell the groups apart were searched for in a discovery cohort of 100 patients, of whom approximately 40 had Graves' ophthalmopathy and under 65 had stable Graves' hyperthyroidism. Prospective prediction of ophthalmopathy was tested in an independent validation cohort of approximately 19 hyperthyroidism patients and 17 patients who later progressed to ophthalmopathy. The roughly 91 discovery patients were randomly divided into training and test sets at a 7:3 ratio. In about 6 Graves' hyperthyroidism patients, the study also compared T-cell repertoires from thyroid tissue with T-cell repertoires from blood. After blood sampling, hyperthyroidism patients were treated with methimazole at a starting dose of 30 mg daily, and ophthalmopathy patients were treated with high-dose intravenous methylprednisolone. Libraries were constructed in a second round of multiplex PCR, after which size selection and purification were carried out. Libraries were sequenced paired-end with 100 bp reads on an Illumina HiSeq2000. SOAPnuke was used to process the raw data, with reads discarded if the reads contained adapters or uncalled bases, had a mean Phred below 15, or lacked an exact constant-primer or identifier match. High-quality paired reads were merged using COPE v1.2.5, and each unique nucleotide sequence was defined as a clonotype. Clonotypes were aligned to IMGT TRBV, TRBD and TRBJ reference segments using MiTCR v1.1. Only V-J combinations with frequency above 0.0001, covering roughly 99% of repertoires, were analysed. A TCS score was defined as the ratio of F50 (clonal expansion) to E x V (chaos), with BLOSUM62-based TCRdist applied between CDR3 peptides within each V-J. Welch's t-statistics and random forest reduced roughly 530 V-J features to about 13, which were used in a naive Bayes classifier (R e1071). Sample size was not statistically predetermined, and blinding of investigators to group allocation was not performed. The paper describes TCR Vbeta CDR3 sequencing of more than 120 peripheral blood samples, made up of 43 ophthalmopathy patients, some 80 hyperthyroidism patients and 17 progressor patients.

This TCR came from a man aged 35-49 years with Graves disease. Donor details come from another sample of the same person, matched by shared clones. Source: peripheral blood mononuclear cells (PBMCs), taken at new diagnosis, from a patient treated with antithyroid drugs. Here the chain combines TRBV7-9 and TRBJ2-5; no D gene is confidently identified. The DNA sequence is TGTGCCAGCAGCTTAAGGCTCAGCAGCCAAGAGACCCAGTACTTC. It translates to CASSLRLSSQETQYF.